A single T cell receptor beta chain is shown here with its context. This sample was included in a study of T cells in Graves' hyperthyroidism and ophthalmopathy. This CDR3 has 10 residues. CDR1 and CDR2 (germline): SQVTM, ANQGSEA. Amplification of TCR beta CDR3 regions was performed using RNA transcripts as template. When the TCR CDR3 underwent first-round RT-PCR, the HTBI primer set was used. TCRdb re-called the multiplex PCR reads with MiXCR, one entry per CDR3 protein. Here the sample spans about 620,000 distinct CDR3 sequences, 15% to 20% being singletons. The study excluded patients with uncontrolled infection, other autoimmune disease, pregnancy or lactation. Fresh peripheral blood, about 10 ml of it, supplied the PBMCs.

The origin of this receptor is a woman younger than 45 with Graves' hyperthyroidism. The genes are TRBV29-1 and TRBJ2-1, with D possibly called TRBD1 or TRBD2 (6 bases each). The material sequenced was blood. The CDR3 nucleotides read TGCAGTCACGGGGGCAACGAGCAGTTCTTC. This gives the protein CSHGGNEQFF.